Listed here is a single TCR beta chain. This clone's antigen is unknown. Germline is not matched at one junction end, which may reflect a read error. Patients with a history of autoimmune disease or receiving systemic immunosuppression were excluded from the trial. Peripheral blood for TCR sequencing was collected from all dose cohorts at baseline, on cycle 4 day 1, and on cycle 7 day 1. The samples were drawn from a first-in-human, open-label, multicenter phase I dose-escalation trial of ivuxolimab. Adults with locally advanced or metastatic head and neck squamous cell, hepatocellular, melanoma or renal cell carcinoma were enrolled in the trial. Before TCR sequencing, CD4+ T cells and CD8+ T cells were sorted from peripheral blood as separate populations. For sequencing of the TCRbeta CDR3 region, genomic DNA was extracted from the sorted cells. TCRbeta CDR3 regions were sequenced using the immunoSEQ Assay. In its TCRdb copy, this immuneACCESS table keeps in-frame sequences only and misses some clones. Where compared with another copy, unresolved V genes explain less than half of these, and the others have no known cause. The sample yields 25,000 to 40,000 clones; roughly 87% were counted once. The ten largest clones represent about 22% of the sample.

Based on the germline V gene (reference sequence), the CDR1 and CDR2 sequences are SEHNR and FQNEAQ. Reading from cysteine to phenylalanine, the CDR3 counts 15 amino acids. The CDR3 DNA has 45 bases and is translated from base 1. The data stem from a study of OX40 agonist ivuxolimab in advanced cancers. Regarding the complete study: Ivuxolimab, which targeted the costimulatory receptor OX40 (CD134), was an agonistic, fully human IgG2 monoclonal antibody. Of the roughly 53 patients in dose escalation, around 20 had hepatocellular carcinoma, about 15 had melanoma, 9 had renal cell carcinoma and 9 had head and neck cancer. Intravenous ivuxolimab was administered to patients every 2 weeks at six dose levels: 0.01, 0.1, 0.3, 1.5, 3 and 10 mg/kg. The point of sequencing TCRbeta in the periphery was to test whether ivuxolimab changed TCR sequence diversity and drove clonal T-cell expansion. A male proportion of roughly 85% and a mean age of approximately 58 years, ranging from roughly 23 to 79, were recorded for the dose-escalation cohort. Prior anti-PD-1, anti-PD-L1 or anti-CTLA-4 therapy was permitted, and 30% to 50% of dose-escalation patients had received checkpoint inhibitors. The paper covers the monotherapy dose-escalation part of the phase I ivuxolimab trial, which included N of about 50 patients. Partial responses occurred in three dose-escalation patients: two with cutaneous melanoma and one with hepatocellular carcinoma.

Overall study outcomes, separate from this receptor: In partial responders in the 0.1-3.0 mg/kg groups, normalized peripheral clonal expansion was found to be among the lowest, especially among CD8+ T cells. After ivuxolimab, more expanded clones were found on average in CD8+ T cells than in CD4+ T cells. Low levels of normalized T-cell clonal expansion were also seen in some nonresponding patients. At doses of 0.1 to 3.0 mg/kg, clonal expansion of both CD4+ and CD8+ blood T cells was observed from baseline to week 6. Antigen specificity was not determined for the clonally expanded peripheral T cells.

Rearrangement joined TRBV7-9 to TRBJ2-3; TRBD2 fits 10 bases in the junction. The sequence derives from an adult with an advanced solid tumor such as melanoma, head and neck, liver or kidney cancer. The sequences come from CD4+ or CD8+ T cells sorted from blood, collected in a trial of the OX40 agonist ivuxolimab. The bases read TGTGCCAGCAGCCTAGCGGGAGCAGAGACAGATACGCAGTATTTT. This translates into CASSLAGAETDTQYF.